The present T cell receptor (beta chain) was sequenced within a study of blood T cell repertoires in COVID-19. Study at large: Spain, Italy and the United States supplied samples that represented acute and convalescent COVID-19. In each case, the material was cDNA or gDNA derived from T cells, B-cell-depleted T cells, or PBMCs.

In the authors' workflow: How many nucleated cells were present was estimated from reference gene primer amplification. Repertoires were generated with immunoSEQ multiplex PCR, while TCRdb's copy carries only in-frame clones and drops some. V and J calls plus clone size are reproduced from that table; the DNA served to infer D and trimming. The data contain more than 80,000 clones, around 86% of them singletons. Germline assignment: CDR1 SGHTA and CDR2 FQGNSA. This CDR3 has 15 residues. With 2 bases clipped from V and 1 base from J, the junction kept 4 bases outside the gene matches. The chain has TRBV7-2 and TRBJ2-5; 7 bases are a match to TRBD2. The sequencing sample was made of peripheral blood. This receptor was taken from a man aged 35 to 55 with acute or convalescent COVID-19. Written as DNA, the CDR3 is TGTGCCAGCAGCTTACTGGCGGGGGTCCAAGAGACCCAGTACTTC. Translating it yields CASSLLAGVQETQYF.